The 13 T cell receptor beta chains listed next were all sequenced from one sample in a study of blood T cells in healthy people across ages. Together with a sample-barcoded 5' primer, a J-beta primer mix was included in a second PCR lasting roughly 6 to 12 cycles. One entry per CDR3 protein, called by TCRdb with MiXCR from the 5' RACE reads. In the table there are some 1,800,000 distinct CDR3 sequences, around 40% of which are singletons. Sequenced material: blood. The origin of the receptors is a human donor in good health.

Only a few counts were recorded for this clonotype. The V and J genes are TRBV6-6 and TRBJ2-7; D is unclear. CDR1 and CDR2 (germline): MNHNY, SVGAGI (reference sequence). The V gene lost 6 bases and the J gene lost 1 base, with 10 bases spanning the gap. The CDR3 has 13 residues. CDR3 region: CASSYQNSYEQYF. DNA for the CDR3: TGTGCCAGCAGCTACCAAAATTCCTACGAGCAGTACTTC.

Here the CDR3 reads CASSLSSGRGYTF. DNA for the CDR3: TGTGCCAGCAGTTTATCGTCAGGGCGAGGCTACACCTTC. The gene calls are TRBV12-3 or TRBV12-4 and TRBJ1-2; tentative D call: TRBD1 (5 bases). The V end lost 2 bases, the J end lost 8 bases, and 12 bases lay between the germline ends. The CDR3 runs to 13 residues.

The sample holds a few counts of this clonotype. The rearrangement joins TRBV7-9 to TRBJ2-1; tentatively, D is TRBD1 or TRBD2 (5 bases each). The CDR3 length is 14 residues. Deletions cut 3 bases from V and 9 bases from J, with 15 bases between. Germline assignment: CDR1 SEHNR and CDR2 FQNEAQ (reference sequence). The CDR3 is CASSFSEGYGEQFF. DNA for the CDR3: TGTGCCAGCAGCTTTTCAGAGGGGTATGGTGAGCAGTTCTTC.

V and J are TRBV5-1 and TRBJ2-3; D may be TRBD2 (6 bases). Germline V gives CDR1 SGHRS, CDR2 YFSETQ. V lost 7 bases, J lost 0 bases, and 18 bases lay in between. The CDR3 is 16 amino acids. This CDR3 reads CASRPGGQLSTDTQYF. In DNA, the CDR3 is TGCGCCAGCCGCCCCGGGGGTCAGCTTAGCACAGATACGCAGTATTTT.

In DNA, the CDR3 is TGTGCCAGCAGCCAAGTCGGGACAGGGCTGGGCTACACCTTC. Residues: CASSQVGTGLGYTF. The V call is TRBV4-2, the J call TRBJ1-2; TRBD1 aligns across 9 bases. The CDR3 extends over 14 amino acids. V lost 1 base and J lost 8; bases outside the gene matches: 5. The germline gives CDR1 LGHNA, CDR2 YNFKEQ.

This clonotype was seen a handful of times. The genes are TRBV4-1 and TRBJ2-7; D ambiguous. The CDR3 totals 15 residues. V was cut by 8 bases and J by 2 bases, with 19 bases left in between. Germline values: CDR1 MGHRA, CDR2 YSYEKL. The CDR3 DNA is TGCGCCAGCGCGCCCTCTCATGGTCCTCCCTACGAGCAGTACTTC. Protein: CASAPSHGPPYEQYF.

V usage is TRBV7-3 and J usage is TRBJ1-6; tentative D call: TRBD1 (5 bases). The germline CDR1 and CDR2 sequences are SGHTA and FQGTGA. Trimming shortened V by 5 bases and J by 9 bases, and 17 bases separated the two germline ends. The CDR3 runs to 15 residues. The CDR3 DNA reads TGTGCCAGCAGCCCAGGAAGGGCAGGGATTTCACCCCTCCACTTT. Translating it yields CASSPGRAGISPLHF.

J is TRBJ1-1 and V is TRBV9; D ambiguous. The CDR3 loop spans 13 amino acids. V lost 0 bases, J lost 3 bases, and 6 bases lay in between. Germline assignment: CDR1 SGDLS and CDR2 YYNGEE. The CDR3 reads CASSVVEDTEAFF. The DNA of the CDR3 is TGTGCCAGCAGCGTAGTAGAGGACACTGAAGCTTTCTTT.

Comments on this clonotype: A junction end diverges from the germline sequence, so it may reflect a read error. CDR3 sequence reads: CASGLTPWTGDMNTEAFF. Written as DNA, the CDR3 is TGTGCCAGCGGCTTAACCCCCTGGACAGGGGATATGAACACTGAAGCTTTCTTT. This rearrangement joins TRBV7-3 to TRBJ1-1; 9 bases map to TRBD1. CDR1 is SGHTA and CDR2 is FQGTGA in the germline V gene. The CDR3 consists of 18 residues.

This chain uses TRBV29-1 with TRBJ1-2, with a weak D call TRBD1 (5 bases). Germline CDR1 SQVTM, CDR2 ANQGSEA. V dropped 4 bases and J dropped 0 bases, with 9 bases sitting between them. The CDR3 length is 13 residues. DNA for the CDR3: TGCAGCGTTGCATGGGGGTCTAACTATGGCTACACCTTC. As protein: CSVAWGSNYGYTF. Supplemented by reference TRBV29-1 and TRBJ1-2, the full variable domain reads SAVISQKPSRDICQRGTSLTIQCQVDSQVTMMFWYRQQPGQSLTLIATANQGSEATYESGFVIDKFPISRPNLTFSTLTVSNMSPEDSSIYLCSVAWGSNYGYTFGSGTRLTVV.

The V gene is TRBV18, the J gene TRBJ2-2; the D is unclear. CDR1 and CDR2 (germline): KGHSH, LQKENI. There are 14 residues in the CDR3. With 7 bases removed from V and 0 bases from J, the gap between germline ends came to 9 bases. CDR3 amino acids: CASFTNPNTGELFF. The CDR3 DNA reads as TGTGCCAGCTTCACCAACCCGAACACCGGGGAGCTGTTTTTT.

This clonotype showed up just a few times. This chain links TRBV27 with TRBJ2-7; D may be TRBD1 or TRBD2 (6 bases each). The CDR3 is 14 residues long. From germline, CDR1 is MNHEY and CDR2 SMNVEV (reference sequence). V lost 2 bases, J lost 2 bases, and 10 bases lay in between. CDR3 protein: CASSLHGGTYEQYF. In DNA, the CDR3 is TGTGCCAGCAGTTTACACGGGGGCACCTACGAGCAGTACTTC.

The rearrangement links TRBV18 to TRBJ1-2; a possible D gene is TRBD1 (6 bases). Germline V gene sequence: CDR1 KGHSH, CDR2 LQKENI. This CDR3 has 17 residues. Trimming took 4 bases from V and 0 from J, leaving 18 bases between them. In nucleotides, the CDR3 is TGTGCCAGCTCACAAGACTCAGTAGGGGGAGCTAACTATGGCTACACCTTC. Encoded protein: CASSQDSVGGANYGYTF.